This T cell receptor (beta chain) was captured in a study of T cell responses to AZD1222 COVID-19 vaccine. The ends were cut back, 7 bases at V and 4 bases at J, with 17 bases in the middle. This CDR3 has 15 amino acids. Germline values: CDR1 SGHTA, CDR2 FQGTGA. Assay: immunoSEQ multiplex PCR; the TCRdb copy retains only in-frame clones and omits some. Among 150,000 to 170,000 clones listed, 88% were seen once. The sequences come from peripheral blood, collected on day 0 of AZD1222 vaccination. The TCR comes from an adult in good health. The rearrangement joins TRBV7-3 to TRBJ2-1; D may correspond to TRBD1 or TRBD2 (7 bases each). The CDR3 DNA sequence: TGTGCCAGCACCGAGGGAGGGGGCCGGTACAATGAGCAGTTCTTC. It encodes CASTEGGGRYNEQFF.